This TCR beta chain was profiled in a study of T cell responses to AZD1222 COVID-19 vaccine. Study results and caveats: Unmutated regions of variants are reportedly targeted by nearly half of spike-specific TCRs.

The repertoire was sequenced with immunoSEQ multiplex PCR; TCRdb's copy has only in-frame clones and lacks some. Of about 150,000 clones listed, 90% are singletons. As for this clone: What it binds is unknown.

Germline lookup yields CDR1 SGHTA and CDR2 FQGNSA. The CDR3 sequence is 16 residues long. With 5 bases removed from V and 7 bases from J, the gap between germline ends came to 18 bases. The receptor was derived from an adult in good health. The source material was peripheral blood, sampled on day 0 of AZD1222 vaccination. V and J are TRBV7-2 and TRBJ1-6, with D possibly TRBD1 on 5 matching bases. The CDR3 spells CASSPYLAGNNSPLHF. CDR3 nucleotide sequence: TGTGCCAGCAGCCCCTACTTGGCAGGGAACAATTCACCCCTCCACTTT.